This T cell receptor (beta chain) was recorded in a study of OX40 agonist ivuxolimab in advanced cancers. The wider study: Clinicians treated patients with ivuxolimab, an agonistic anti-OX40 (CD134) antibody.

Assay: immunoSEQ multiplex PCR; the TCRdb copy retains only in-frame clones and omits some. The table has around 70,000 clones, nearly 85% seen once. Study outcomes and limitations: In the 0.1 to 3.0 mg/kg range, CD4+ and CD8+ blood T cells had expanded clonally by week 6. The mean number of expanded clones was higher in CD8+ T cells than in CD4+. Determination of antigen specificity was not performed for the expanded peripheral T cells.

As concerns this clone: The antigen is undetermined.

V was cut by 3 bases and J by 5 bases, with 16 bases left in between. The CDR3 consists of 15 residues. Germline V gene lookup returns CDR1 ENHRY and CDR2 SYGVKD. The sample here was CD4+ or CD8+ T cells sorted from blood, taken in a trial of the OX40 agonist ivuxolimab. This chain links TRBV10-3 with TRBJ1-2; perhaps TRBD1 as D (6 bases). The TCR originated in an adult with an advanced solid tumor such as melanoma, head and neck, liver or kidney cancer. The CDR3, as DNA: TGTGCCATCAGTGAAGGGACATCTCTGGCGTATGGCTACACCTTC. Its translation: CAISEGTSLAYGYTF.